The clone carrying this TCR beta chain was seen only a few times. This PCR relied on a set of 60 Vbeta primers and 13 Jbeta primers. Data came from immunoSEQ multiplex PCR; TCRdb stores just in-frame clones and leaves some out. Found here are over 150,000 clones, roughly 84% of them singletons; the top ten hold around 0.41%. This specimen comes from a study of cytomegalovirus exposure and HLA in healthy donors. Overall study context: Prior work identified 100 million to 130 million unique TCR beta sequences in approximately 180 million T cells.

Germline CDR1 MDHEN, CDR2 SYDVKM. The CDR3 spans 13 residues. V was trimmed by 5 bases and J by 5 bases, leaving 12 bases between them. The chain links TRBV28 to TRBJ1-2; a possible D gene is TRBD1 (5 bases). Sequenced input: PBMCs. The clonotype comes from a boy younger than 10 in good health and CMV-seronegative. The CDR3 spells CASSQGGGYGYTF. CDR3 sequence (DNA): TGTGCCAGCAGTCAGGGAGGAGGGTATGGCTACACCTTC.